This record looks at one T cell receptor (beta chain) sequence and its context. Its antigen remains undetermined. No quality values exist for individual bases; no much larger clone is one base distant. TCRbeta CDR3 regions were amplified from genomic DNA using the immunoSEQ Assay, a bias-controlled multiplex PCR. Under the source paper's analysis protocol: Nucleated cell counts per sample were estimated from amplification of reference gene primers within the assay. Sequence reads were collapsed and filtered to measure the absolute abundance of every unique TCRbeta CDR3 rearrangement. For each sample, productive Simpson clonality was calculated as the square root of Simpson's diversity index across productive rearrangements. Held by TCRdb, this immuneACCESS table contains in-frame sequences only and omits some clones. Under half of the omission traces to an unresolved V gene where checked; the cause of the rest is unknown. V and J calls and clone size are as listed in that table; D and trimming were resolved from the DNA. Across this sample there are 200,000 to 250,000 clones, with 82% seen only once. The ten largest clones capture 3% to 4% of the sample.

V is pared back by 7 bases and J by 3 bases, with 17 bases lying between the germline termini. CDR1 is given as SNHLY and CDR2 as FYNNEI, both from the germline V gene. CDR3 length: 15 amino acids, cysteine to phenylalanine. The DNA shown is the 45-base CDR3, in frame from base 1. The data derive from a study of blood T cell repertoires in COVID-19 (dated by TCRdb to 2018 to 2021). Notes on the research overall: Samples covering the acute and convalescent phases of COVID-19 were provided by collaborators in the United States, Italy and Spain. Where available, HLA class I and class II types were obtained from metadata supplied by the sample provider rather than from assay-based typing. Samples came from the ongoing ImmuneRACE study (first 160 participants) plus 1,254 subjects from 6 global collaborators. The dataset comprised deeply sampled blood TCRbeta repertoires from subjects exposed to, actively infected with, or recovered from COVID-19. The repertoires were released in a freely available public database meant as a resource for research on the immune response to SARS-CoV-2. The sample metadata nearly always contained a de-identified subject ID, COVID-19 status, age in years and sex. The prospective study material was composed of cDNA or gDNA derived from T cells, B-cell-depleted T cells, or PBMCs. What the authors observed across the whole study: How much clinical and demographic metadata was included differed by source and by participant, and the metadata was provided uncurated.

The collaborating institutions used their own protocols to collect whole blood in K2EDTA tubes. For TCRbeta analysis, collaborator samples were shipped as frozen whole blood, as isolated PBMCs, or as DNA extracted from either sample type. The sequenced material came from peripheral blood. Recombination joined TRBV2 with TRBJ2-3, with TRBD2 tentatively as D gene (6 bases match). The clonotype comes from an elderly woman with acute or convalescent COVID-19. Here the CDR3 is given as CASNIIRGRTDTQYF. The DNA reads as follows: TGTGCCAGCAATATAATTCGTGGGAGGACAGATACGCAGTATTTT.